One and the same sample provided the 11 T cell receptor beta chains below, sequenced in a study of T cell responses to AZD1222 COVID-19 vaccine (dated by TCRdb to the early 2020s). The library was made by the immunoSEQ multiplex PCR assay. What TCRdb holds here is the immuneACCESS table cut down to in-frame rearrangements. Part of the clones is not present; checked against another copy, under half of the missing clones reflect an unresolved V gene, and the others are unexplained. The sample table lists 120,000 to 150,000 clones, approximately 93% of them with a count of one. More than 0.85% of the sample is taken by the ten largest. In the paper's terms, the time point label means: baseline before first vaccination. The treatment or condition tag for this specimen amounts to: meningococcal conjugate vaccine given as trial control. Sequencing used peripheral blood, obtained on day 0 of MenACWY control vaccination. These TCRs come from an adult in good health.

The genes are TRBV5-8 and TRBJ2-7; D not certain. Germline assignment: CDR1 SGHTS and CDR2 YDEGEE. The CDR3 has 12 residues. V lost 2 bases to trimming and J lost 5 bases, with 8 bases between them. Here the CDR3 DNA reads TGTGCCAGCAGCTTTCTTAAAAACGAGCAGTACTTC. Its protein is CASSFLKNEQYF.

The V and J genes are TRBV7-8 and TRBJ1-5; 9 bases match TRBD1. Germline lookup yields CDR1 SGHVS and CDR2 FQNEAQ. V lost 4 bases and J lost 3; bases outside the gene matches: 7. This CDR3 is 16 amino acids long. The CDR3 DNA is TGTGCCAGCAGCTCCCTGGGACAGGGAGACAATCAGCCCCAGCATTTT. Its translation is CASSSLGQGDNQPQHF.

The chain combines TRBV2 with TRBJ2-1; TRBD2 aligns across 11 bases. This CDR3 is 16 amino acids long. V was clipped by 1 base and J by 8 bases; unmatched bases: 7. Germline-derived CDR1 and CDR2 are SNHLY and FYNNEI. CDR3 protein: CASSEGGLAGGDEQFF. The CDR3 DNA reads as TGTGCCAGCAGTGAAGGGGGATTAGCGGGAGGGGATGAGCAGTTCTTC.

This clone was observed once. The chain carries TRBV5-6 and TRBJ1-2, with 8 nucleotides matching TRBD1. This CDR3 region has 14 residues. The germline gives CDR1 SGHDT, CDR2 YYEEEE. J lost 8 bases, V lost 4 bases, and 10 bases had no gene match. DNA for the CDR3: TGTGCCAGCAGCGCCTCGGGGACAGGAGTAGGCTACACCTTC. Translated, it gives CASSASGTGVGYTF.

The V and J genes are TRBV14 and TRBJ1-2; D remains unclear. The CDR3 loop spans 13 amino acids. Germline assignment: CDR1 SGHDN and CDR2 FVKESK. Trimming cost V 4 bases and J 2 bases, with 8 bases left between them. The CDR3 DNA follows: TGTGCCAGCAGCCCCGACCCAAACTATGGCTACACCTTC. It is translated as CASSPDPNYGYTF.

This chain's CDR3 is CASSYLGQRFNMNTEAFF. CDR3 bases: TGTGCCAGCAGTTATTTGGGACAGAGATTTAATATGAACACTGAAGCTTTCTTT. The chain carries TRBV6-2 or TRBV6-3 and TRBJ1-1; 7 nucleotides agree with TRBD1. The germline gives CDR1 MNHEY, CDR2 SVGEGT. This CDR3 region has 18 residues. V shed 3 bases, J shed 0 bases, and the junction held 13 bases outside the gene matches.

The J gene is TRBJ1-2, the V gene TRBV28, with D hard to call. The ends were cut back, 3 bases at V and 5 bases at J, with 10 bases in the middle. The V gene's germline CDR1 is MDHEN and CDR2 SYDVKM. There are 13 residues in the CDR3. The CDR3 nucleotides are TGTGCCAGCAGTTTTGGGAGGAGGTATGGCTACACCTTC. This gives the protein CASSFGRRYGYTF.

V usage is TRBV19 and J usage is TRBJ2-2, with 8 bases matching TRBD1. This CDR3 region has 15 residues. In germline, CDR1 is LNHDA, CDR2 SQIVND (reference sequence). With 1 base clipped from V and 5 bases from J, the junction kept 3 bases outside the gene matches. The CDR3, as DNA: TGTGCCAGTAGTATAGGACAGGGGCTAACCGGGGAGCTGTTTTTT. As protein: CASSIGQGLTGELFF.

V usage is TRBV7-2 and J usage is TRBJ1-2; D possibly corresponds to TRBD1 (6 bases). CDR1 is SGHTA and CDR2 is FQGNSA in the germline V gene. CDR3 length: 14 amino acids. Trimming stripped 5 bases from V and 3 bases from J, with 13 bases between. The CDR3 spells CASSRTGIDYGYTF. CDR3 sequence (DNA): TGTGCCAGCAGCCGTACAGGGATAGACTATGGCTACACCTTC.

The chain combines TRBV7-2 with TRBJ1-1, with D possibly being TRBD1 (6 bases). The CDR3 sequence is 15 residues long. With 5 bases removed from V and 0 bases from J, the gap between germline ends came to 13 bases. CDR1 and CDR2 (germline): SGHTA, FQGNSA. CDR3 nucleotide sequence: TGTGCCAGCAGCCCTAGACAGGTGTTGAACACTGAAGCTTTCTTT. Amino acid sequence: CASSPRQVLNTEAFF.

The chain carries TRBV4-1 and TRBJ1-5; TRBD1 might be the D (6 bases). V was cut by 4 bases and J by 1 base, with 11 bases left in between. The germline CDR1 and CDR2 sequences are MGHRA and YSYEKL. The CDR3 is 15 amino acids. In DNA form, the CDR3 reads TGCGCCAGCAGCCGCAGGGGAATCAGCAATCAGCCCCAGCATTTT. Translating it yields CASSRRGISNQPQHF.